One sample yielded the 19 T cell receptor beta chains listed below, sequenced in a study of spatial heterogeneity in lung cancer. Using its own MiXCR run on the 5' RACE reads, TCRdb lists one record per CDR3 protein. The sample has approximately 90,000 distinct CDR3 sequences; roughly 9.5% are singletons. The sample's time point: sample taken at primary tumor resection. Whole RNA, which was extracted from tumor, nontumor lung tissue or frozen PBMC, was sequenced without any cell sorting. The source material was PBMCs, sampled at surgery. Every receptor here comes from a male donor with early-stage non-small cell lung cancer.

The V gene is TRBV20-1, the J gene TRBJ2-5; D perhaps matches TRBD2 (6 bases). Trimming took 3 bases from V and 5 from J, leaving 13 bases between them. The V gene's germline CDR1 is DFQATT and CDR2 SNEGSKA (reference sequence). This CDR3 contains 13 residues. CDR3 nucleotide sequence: TGCAGTGCTAGGGCCCCGAGCGGGGAGACCCAGTACTTC. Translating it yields CSARAPSGETQYF.

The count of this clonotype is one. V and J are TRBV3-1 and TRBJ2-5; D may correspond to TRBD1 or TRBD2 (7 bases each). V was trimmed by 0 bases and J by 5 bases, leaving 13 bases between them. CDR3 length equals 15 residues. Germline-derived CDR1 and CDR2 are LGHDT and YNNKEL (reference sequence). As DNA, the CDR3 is TGTGCCAGCAGCCAAGAGAACAGGGGAGGGGAGACCCAGTACTTC. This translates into CASSQENRGGETQYF.

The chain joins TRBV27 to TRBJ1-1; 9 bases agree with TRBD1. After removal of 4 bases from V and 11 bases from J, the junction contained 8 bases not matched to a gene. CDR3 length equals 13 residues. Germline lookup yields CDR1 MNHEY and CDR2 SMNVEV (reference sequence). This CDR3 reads CASSYRGLSGAFF. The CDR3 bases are TGTGCCAGCAGTTACAGGGGGCTATCGGGGGCTTTCTTT.

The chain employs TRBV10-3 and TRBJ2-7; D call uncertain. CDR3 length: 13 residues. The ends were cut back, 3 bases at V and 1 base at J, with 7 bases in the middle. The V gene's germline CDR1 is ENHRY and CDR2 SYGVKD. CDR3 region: CAISDGTSYEQYF. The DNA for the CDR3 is TGTGCCATCAGTGATGGTACTTCCTACGAGCAGTACTTC.

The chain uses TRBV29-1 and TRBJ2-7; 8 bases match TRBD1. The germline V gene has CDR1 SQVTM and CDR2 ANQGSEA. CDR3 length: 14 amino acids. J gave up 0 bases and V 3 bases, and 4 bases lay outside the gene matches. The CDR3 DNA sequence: TGCAGCGTTGATAGGACAGGGAGCTCCTACGAGCAGTACTTC. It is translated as CSVDRTGSSYEQYF.

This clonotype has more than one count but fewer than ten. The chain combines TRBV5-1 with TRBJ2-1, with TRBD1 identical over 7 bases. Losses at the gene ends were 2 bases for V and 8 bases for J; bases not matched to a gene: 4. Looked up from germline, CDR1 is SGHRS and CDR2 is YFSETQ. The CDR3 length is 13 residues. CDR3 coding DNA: TGCGCCAGCAGCTTACAGGGGTTCGATGAGCAGTTCTTC. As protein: CASSLQGFDEQFF.

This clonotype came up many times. This CDR3 reads CASTPSGSSYEQYF. The CDR3, as DNA: TGTGCCAGTACCCCTAGCGGGAGCTCCTACGAGCAGTACTTC. This chain connects TRBV28 to TRBJ2-7; 10 bases map to TRBD2. The CDR3 loop spans 14 amino acids. Per germline, CDR1 MDHEN and CDR2 SYDVKM. J lost 0 bases, V lost 9 bases, and 5 bases had no gene match.

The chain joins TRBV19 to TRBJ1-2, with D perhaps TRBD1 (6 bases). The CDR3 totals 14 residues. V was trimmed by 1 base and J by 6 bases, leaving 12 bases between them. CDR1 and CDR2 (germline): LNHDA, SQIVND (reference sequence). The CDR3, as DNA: TGTGCCAGTAGTATAGGCCGGGACACGGATGGCTACACCTTC. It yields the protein CASSIGRDTDGYTF.

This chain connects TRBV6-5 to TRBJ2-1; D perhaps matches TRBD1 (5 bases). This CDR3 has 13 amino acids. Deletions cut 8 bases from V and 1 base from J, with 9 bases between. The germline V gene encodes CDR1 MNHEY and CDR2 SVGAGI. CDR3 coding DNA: TGTGCCAGCCAGGCAGGGTCCTACAATGAGCAGTTCTTC. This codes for CASQAGSYNEQFF.

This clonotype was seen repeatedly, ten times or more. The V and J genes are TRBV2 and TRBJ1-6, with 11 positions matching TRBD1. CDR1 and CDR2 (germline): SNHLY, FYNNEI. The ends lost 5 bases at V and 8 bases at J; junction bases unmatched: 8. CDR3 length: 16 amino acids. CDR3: CASSSRTGGRDSPLHF. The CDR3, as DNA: TGTGCCAGCAGTTCTCGGACAGGGGGCCGGGATTCACCCCTCCACTTT.

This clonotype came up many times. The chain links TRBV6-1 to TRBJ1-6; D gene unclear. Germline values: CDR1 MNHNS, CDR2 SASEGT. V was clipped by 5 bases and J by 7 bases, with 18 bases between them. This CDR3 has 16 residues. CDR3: CASSMSRYMDNSPLHF. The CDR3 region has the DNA TGTGCCAGCAGTATGAGCAGATATATGGACAATTCACCCCTCCACTTT.

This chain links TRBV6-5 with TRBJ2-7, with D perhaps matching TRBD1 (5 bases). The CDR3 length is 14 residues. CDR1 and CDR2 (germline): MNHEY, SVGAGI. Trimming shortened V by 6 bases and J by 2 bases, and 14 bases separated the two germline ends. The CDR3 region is CASSSMAGTYEQYF. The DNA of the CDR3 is TGTGCCAGCAGCTCAATGGCAGGGACCTACGAGCAGTACTTC.

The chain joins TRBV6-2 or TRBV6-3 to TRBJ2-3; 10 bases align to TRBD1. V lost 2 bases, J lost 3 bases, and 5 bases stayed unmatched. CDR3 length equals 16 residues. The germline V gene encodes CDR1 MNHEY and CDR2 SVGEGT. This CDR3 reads CASSYAGTGATDTQYF. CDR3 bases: TGTGCCAGCAGTTACGCCGGGACAGGGGCAACAGATACGCAGTATTTT.

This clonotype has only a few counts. CDR3 DNA sequence: TGTGCCAGCAGCTTAAATACGCGGGAGTTGGACACCGGGGAGCTGTTTTTT. It encodes CASSLNTRELDTGELFF. This chain links TRBV27 with TRBJ2-2; TRBD2 matches 7 bases. Per the germline V gene, CDR1 is MNHEY and CDR2 is SMNVEV (reference sequence). V shed 6 bases and J 3 bases; nucleotides not matched to a gene: 13. This CDR3 has 17 residues.

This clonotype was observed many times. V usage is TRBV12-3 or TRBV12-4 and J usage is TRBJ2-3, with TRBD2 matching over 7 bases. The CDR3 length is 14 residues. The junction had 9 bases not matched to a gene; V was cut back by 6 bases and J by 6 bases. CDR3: CASSQRLATDTQYF. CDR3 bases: TGTGCCAGCAGCCAGCGACTAGCAACGGATACGCAGTATTTT.

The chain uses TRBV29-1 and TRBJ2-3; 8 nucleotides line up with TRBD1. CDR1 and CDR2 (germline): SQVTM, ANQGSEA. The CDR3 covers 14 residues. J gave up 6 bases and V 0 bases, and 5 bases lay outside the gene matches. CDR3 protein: CSVEDRQGADTQYF. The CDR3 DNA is TGCAGCGTTGAAGATCGGCAGGGGGCCGATACGCAGTATTTT.

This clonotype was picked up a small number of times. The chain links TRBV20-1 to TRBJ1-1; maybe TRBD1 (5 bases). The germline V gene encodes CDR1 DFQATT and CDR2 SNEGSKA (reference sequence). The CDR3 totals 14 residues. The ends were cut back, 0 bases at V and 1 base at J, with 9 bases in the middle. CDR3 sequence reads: CSARDRQKNTEAFF. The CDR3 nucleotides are TGCAGTGCTAGAGATCGACAGAAGAACACTGAAGCTTTCTTT.

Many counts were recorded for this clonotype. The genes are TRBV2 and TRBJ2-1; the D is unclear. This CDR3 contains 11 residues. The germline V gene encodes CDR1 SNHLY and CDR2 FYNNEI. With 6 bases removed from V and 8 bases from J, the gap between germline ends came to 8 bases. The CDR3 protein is CASRGKDEQFF. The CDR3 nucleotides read TGTGCCAGCAGGGGGAAAGATGAGCAGTTCTTC.

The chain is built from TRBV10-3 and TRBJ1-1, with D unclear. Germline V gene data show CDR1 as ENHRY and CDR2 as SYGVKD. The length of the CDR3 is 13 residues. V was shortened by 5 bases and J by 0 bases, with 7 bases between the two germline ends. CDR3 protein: CAISRGMNTEAFF. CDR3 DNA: TGTGCCATCAGTCGCGGCATGAACACTGAAGCTTTCTTT.